Reported below is one T cell receptor beta chain. This sample is drawn from a study of graft-versus-host responses after intestinal transplantation. Clones were sequenced by immunoSEQ multiplex PCR, and TCRdb holds only the in-frame ones, with some missing. The data show 50,000 or so clones, 90% to 95% seen once. Germline CDR1 is SGHDT and CDR2 is YYEEEE. CDR3 length: 12 amino acids. V lost 7 bases to trimming and J lost 6 bases, with 14 bases between them. The chain employs TRBV5-6 and TRBJ2-7; D is ambiguous. This clonotype was obtained from a human patient who received an intestinal transplant, so some T cells may come from the graft donor. Specimen: PBMCs, collected almost 120 days after intestinal transplantation. Here the CDR3 reads CASGRWAAEQYF. The CDR3 DNA reads TGTGCCAGCGGCCGCTGGGCGGCCGAGCAGTACTTC. The full variable domain, rest sourced from reference TRBV5-6 and TRBJ2-7, is DAGVTQSPTHLIKTRGQQVTLRCSPKSGHDTVSWYQQALGQGPQFIFQYYEEEERQRGNFPDRFSGHQFPNYSSELNVNALLLGDSALYLCASGRWAAEQYFGPGTRLTVT.